Each of the 8 T cell receptor beta chains below was sequenced from the same sample in a study of shared clonotypes between healthy human individuals. Assay used: immunoSEQ multiplex PCR; TCRdb lists only in-frame clones, some missing. The table records around 500,000 clones, 81% of them present only once. Sequencing used PBMCs. The receptors stem from a woman aged 40 to 55 in good health. Some clones in this sample may be carry-over from other donors' samples.

About this clone: Possible read error: a much larger clone is one base away. CDR3 bases: TGTGCCAGCAGGGCGGGACAGAACACCGGGGAGCTGTTTTTT. It yields the protein CASRAGQNTGELFF. This chain joins TRBV28 and TRBJ2-2; D may correspond to TRBD1 or TRBD2 (6 bases each). In germline, CDR1 is MDHEN, CDR2 SYDVKM. This CDR3 spans 14 amino acids. Between the trimmed V and J ends, which lost 6 bases and 1 base, there was a span of 9 bases.

The rearrangement links TRBV30 to TRBJ1-5; possible D gene TRBD1, 6 bases. Trimming pared 2 bases from V and 4 bases from J, leaving 9 bases between. The V gene's germline CDR1 is GTSNPN and CDR2 SVGIG (reference sequence). This CDR3 has 13 amino acids. The CDR3 DNA follows: TGTGCCTGGAGTTCCACAGGGAATCAGCCCCAGCATTTT. The encoded protein is CAWSSTGNQPQHF.

The V and J genes are TRBV9 and TRBJ2-1; 8 bases map to TRBD1. CDR1 and CDR2 (germline): SGDLS, YYNGEE. The CDR3 has 15 residues. After removal of 5 bases from V and 0 bases from J, the junction contained 4 bases not matched to a gene. The CDR3 here is CASSQGASSYNEQFF. CDR3 DNA sequence: TGTGCCAGCAGTCAGGGGGCAAGCTCCTACAATGAGCAGTTCTTC.

The CDR3 DNA follows: TGTGCCAGCAGACTTCGGGAGACCCAGTACTTC. This translates into CASRLRETQYF. The chain couples TRBV27 to TRBJ2-5; D unclear. The CDR3 loop spans 11 amino acids. Germline V gene sequence: CDR1 MNHEY, CDR2 SMNVEV (reference sequence). The V end was cut by 6 bases, the J end by 5 bases, with 7 bases between.

This chain links TRBV12-2 with TRBJ1-2. TRBV12-2 is annotated as a pseudogene. This CDR3 has 16 amino acids. CDR3 DNA sequence: TGTGCAAGTCGCTTAGTAGGGATCTCTTCGGGCTATGGCTACACCTTC. Amino acid sequence: CASRLVGISSGYGYTF.

The chain recombines TRBV15 with TRBJ2-7, with a weak D call TRBD2 (5 bases). V lost 3 bases and J 3 bases, leaving 18 bases between the germline ends. This CDR3 is 16 amino acids long. Germline CDR1 reads LNHNV; CDR2 reads YYDKDF (reference sequence). CDR3 protein: CATSSLLVGVIYEQYF. The CDR3, as DNA: TGTGCCACCAGCAGCCTACTAGTCGGAGTTATCTACGAGCAGTACTTC.

Notes on this clone: Distinct nucleotide sequences in the sample also encode this CDR3. The rearrangement joins TRBV4-2 to TRBJ1-3; D gene uncertain. Germline V CDR1 and CDR2: LGHNA, YNFKEQ. This CDR3 contains 13 residues. The germline V and J ends were trimmed by 0 bases and 4 bases, with 4 bases remaining between them. CDR3 amino acids: CASSQDPGNTIYF. CDR3 nucleotide sequence: TGTGCCAGCAGCCAAGACCCGGGAAACACCATATATTTT.

The chain joins TRBV28 to TRBJ1-2; D is uncertain. This CDR3 has 13 residues. The germline gives CDR1 MDHEN, CDR2 SYDVKM. Trimming took off 7 bases at V and 2 bases at J, with 11 bases between the two ends. The CDR3 loop reads CASTRTQNYGYTF. The CDR3 DNA reads as TGTGCCAGCACGCGGACCCAAAACTATGGCTACACCTTC.